Following are 9 T cell receptor beta chains from one sample sequenced in a study of shared clonotypes between healthy human individuals. The method was immunoSEQ multiplex PCR; TCRdb's version includes in-frame clones alone and lacks a portion of them. The sample lists around 510,000 clones; 90% to 97% were seen once. Specimen: naive CD4+ T cells sorted from blood. Subset meaning: CD45RA+ positively selected. These receptors were obtained from a woman in her 30s in good health.

The chain links TRBV7-8 to TRBJ2-3, with 9 bases aligning to TRBD1. The J segment lost 0 bases and the V segment lost 1 base, leaving 2 bases of the junction unmatched. This CDR3 spans 16 amino acids. In germline, CDR1 is SGHVS, CDR2 FQNEAQ. The chain's CDR3 is CASSLDRGRSTDTQYF. The CDR3 DNA sequence: TGTGCCAGCAGCTTAGACAGGGGGCGCAGCACAGATACGCAGTATTTT.

The genes are TRBV19 and TRBJ2-1; 9 nucleotides line up with TRBD1. CDR1 is LNHDA, CDR2 SQIVND, per germline (reference sequence). This CDR3 contains 16 residues. V lost 6 bases to trimming and J lost 8 bases; unmatched junction nucleotides: 14. The CDR3 DNA follows: TGTGCCAGTAGCTCCCGGAGACAGGGGGTTTTCGATGAGCAGTTCTTC. Encoded protein: CASSSRRQGVFDEQFF.

V and J are TRBV6-5 and TRBJ2-2; D gene ambiguous. In germline, CDR1 is MNHEY, CDR2 SVGAGI. The CDR3 loop spans 13 amino acids. The V end lost 3 bases, the J end lost 5 bases, and 7 bases lay between the germline ends. CDR3 sequence: CASSYPRTGELFF. In nucleotides, the CDR3 is TGTGCCAGCAGTTATCCCCGAACCGGGGAGCTGTTTTTT.

This chain links TRBV28 with TRBJ1-1; weak D call: TRBD1 (6 bases). This CDR3 contains 14 residues. The germline V gene has CDR1 MDHEN and CDR2 SYDVKM. V was pared by 8 bases and J by 0 bases, with 13 bases between. CDR3 in DNA: TGTGCCAGCGTAGGGGGACGGATGAACACTGAAGCTTTCTTT. This sequence encodes CASVGGRMNTEAFF.

V gene TRBV18 combines with J gene TRBJ2-2; 7 nucleotides agree with TRBD1. This CDR3 contains 18 residues. Germline CDR1 and CDR2: KGHSH and LQKENI. Trimming at V came to 1 base and at J to 2 bases, leaving 10 bases not matched to a gene. Here the CDR3 DNA reads TGTGCCAGCTCACCACGAGGGACAGAATTATTCAACACCGGGGAGCTGTTTTTT. It translates to CASSPRGTELFNTGELFF.

V is TRBV19 and J is TRBJ2-1; D is uncertain. V was trimmed by 3 bases and J by 2 bases, leaving 8 bases between them. The germline gives CDR1 LNHDA, CDR2 SQIVND (reference sequence). This CDR3 has 14 residues. The CDR3, as DNA: TGTGCCAGTAGTATGGGTTCGACCTACAATGAGCAGTTCTTC. The encoded protein is CASSMGSTYNEQFF. The full variable domain, its missing parts supplied by reference TRBV19 and TRBJ2-1, is DGGITQSPKYLFRKEGQNVTLSCEQNLNHDAMYWYRQDPGQGLRLIYYSQIVNDFQKGDIAEGYSVSREKKESFPLTVTSAQKNPTAFYLCASSMGSTYNEQFFGPGTRLTVL.

The gene calls are TRBV5-4 and TRBJ2-1; D is undetermined. The V end was cut by 3 bases, the J end by 0 bases, with 13 bases between. CDR3 length equals 16 residues. CDR1 is SGHNT, CDR2 YYREEE, per germline (reference sequence). CDR3 sequence reads: CASSSPVPSSYNEQFF. In DNA form, the CDR3 reads TGTGCCAGCAGCTCCCCAGTCCCCTCCTCCTACAATGAGCAGTTCTTC.

This rearrangement joins TRBV6-5 to TRBJ1-1; 8 bases are shared with TRBD1. V dropped 5 bases and J dropped 6; count of bases not matched to a gene: 5. Germline V lookup: CDR1 MNHEY, CDR2 SVGAGI. The CDR3 runs to 13 residues. CDR3 sequence reads: CASSPRQGPEAFF. For the CDR3, the DNA is TGTGCCAGCAGTCCCAGACAGGGGCCTGAAGCTTTCTTT.

This chain connects TRBV29-1 to TRBJ2-7; 8 bases map to TRBD1. CDR3 length equals 14 residues. V was pared by 4 bases and J by 3 bases, with 8 bases of the junction left unmatched. CDR1 and CDR2 from the germline V gene are SQVTM and ANQGSEA. The CDR3 coding sequence is TGCAGCGTTGCACCTGGGACAGGAAGCTACGAGCAGTACTTC. Protein sequence: CSVAPGTGSYEQYF.